Below, 2 T cell receptor beta chains from the same sample are listed, as sequenced in a study of CD8+CD57+ T cells in acquired aplastic anemia. The template used for profiling TCR beta VDJ and CDR3 was genomic DNA. TCRdb ran MiXCR on the reads and lists one entry per CDR3 protein. In the table there are about 190,000 distinct CDR3 sequences, less than 65% of which are singletons. Sequencing was carried out using sorted CD4+, CD8+, or CD8+CD57+ T cells (not recorded which) from PBMCs. The receptors come from a human donor in good health, serving as a control.

About this clonotype itself: With a much larger clone just one base away, this may be a read error. The rearrangement links TRBV20-1 to TRBJ2-2; 13 bases map to TRBD2. CDR1 DFQATT and CDR2 SNEGSKA come from the germline V gene (reference sequence). The CDR3 totals 20 residues. Here the CDR3 reads CSARPWTSGGTLANTGELSF. DNA for the CDR3: TGCAGTGCTAGGCCTTGGACTAGCGGGGGTACCCTTGCGAACACCGGGGAGCTGTCTTTT.

This clonotype was observed a single time. Here the CDR3 omits its conserved ending phenylalanine or tryptophan, so a read error is the likely source. This sequence joins TRBV3-1 and TRBJ1-1; no reliable D call. CDR3 size: 15 residues. CDR1 and CDR2 from the germline V gene are LGHDT and YNNKEL (reference sequence). V dropped 4 bases and J dropped 0 bases, with 12 bases sitting between them. CDR3 DNA: TGTGCCAGCAGCCCCACGTCTACAGTGAACACTGAAGCTTTCCTT. Amino acid sequence: CASSPTSTVNTEAFL.